This T cell receptor beta chain is from a study of T cells in Graves' hyperthyroidism and ophthalmopathy. Study-wide findings and caveats: Patients with ophthalmopathy were separated from those with stable hyperthyroidism by a 13 V-J model. Most expanded thyroid clonotypes above 0.001 recurred in blood.

What was amplified from RNA transcripts were TCR beta CDR3 regions. The HTBI primer set served for first-round RT-PCR of the TCR CDR3. TCRdb reprocessed the multiplex PCR reads with MiXCR, giving one entry per CDR3 protein. This table holds about 720,000 distinct CDR3 sequences, less than 20% found once. Concerning this clonotype: What it binds is not known.

Hyperthyroidism of Graves' type that showed no ophthalmopathy progression within 18 months was stable. The study excluded patients with uncontrolled infection, other autoimmune disease, pregnancy or lactation. Source material: blood. The source is a man younger than 35 with Graves' hyperthyroidism.

As DNA, the CDR3 is TGTGCCAGCAGCGCCCCACAGGGAGAAAATTCACCCCTCCACTTT. Residues: CASSAPQGENSPLHF. The V call is TRBV9, the J call TRBJ1-6; weak D call: TRBD1 (6 bases). The CDR3 is 15 amino acids. V lost 3 bases and J 7 bases, leaving 14 bases between the germline ends. Germline CDR1 is SGDLS and CDR2 is YYNGEE.